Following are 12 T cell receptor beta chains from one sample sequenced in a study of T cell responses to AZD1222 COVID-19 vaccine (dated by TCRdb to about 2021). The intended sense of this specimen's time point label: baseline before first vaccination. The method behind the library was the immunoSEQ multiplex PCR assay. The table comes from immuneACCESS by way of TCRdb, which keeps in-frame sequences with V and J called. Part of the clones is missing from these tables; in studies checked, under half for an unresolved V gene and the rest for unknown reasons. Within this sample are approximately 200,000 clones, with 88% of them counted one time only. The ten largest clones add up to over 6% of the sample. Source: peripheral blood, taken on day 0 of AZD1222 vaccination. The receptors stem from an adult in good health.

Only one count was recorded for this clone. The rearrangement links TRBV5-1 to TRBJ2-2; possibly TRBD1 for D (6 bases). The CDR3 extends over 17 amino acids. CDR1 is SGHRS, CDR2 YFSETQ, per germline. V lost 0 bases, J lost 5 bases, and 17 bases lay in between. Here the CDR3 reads CASSLEKDRALTGELFF. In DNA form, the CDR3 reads TGCGCCAGCAGCTTGGAGAAGGACAGAGCCCTTACCGGGGAGCTGTTTTTT.

The CDR3 spells CATNREVNQPQHF. CDR3 in DNA: TGTGCCACCAACCGGGAGGTCAATCAGCCCCAGCATTTT. The chain uses TRBV6-5 and TRBJ1-5; the D is unclear. The CDR3 loop spans 13 amino acids. Between the trimmed V and J ends, which lost 10 bases and 3 bases, there was a span of 13 bases. Germline V gene data show CDR1 as MNHEY and CDR2 as SVGAGI.

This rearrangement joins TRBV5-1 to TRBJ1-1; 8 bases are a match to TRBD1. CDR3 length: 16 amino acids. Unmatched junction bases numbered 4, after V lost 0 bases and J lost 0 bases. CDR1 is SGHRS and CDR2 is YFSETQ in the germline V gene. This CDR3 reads CASSLGRGQMNTEAFF. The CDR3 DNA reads TGCGCCAGCAGCTTGGGCAGGGGGCAAATGAACACTGAAGCTTTCTTT.

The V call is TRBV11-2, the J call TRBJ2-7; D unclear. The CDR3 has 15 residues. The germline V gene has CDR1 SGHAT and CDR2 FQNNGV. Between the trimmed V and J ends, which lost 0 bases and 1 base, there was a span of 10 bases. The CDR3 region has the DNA TGTGCCAGCAGCTTAGAGTTGGCAGGTTCCTACGAGCAGTACTTC. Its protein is CASSLELAGSYEQYF. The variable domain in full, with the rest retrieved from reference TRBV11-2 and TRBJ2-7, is EAGVAQSPRYKIIEKRQSVAFWCNPISGHATLYWYQQILGQGPKLLIQFQNNGVVDDSQLPKDRFSAERLKGVDSTLKIQPAKLEDSAVYLCASSLELAGSYEQYFGPGTRLTVT.

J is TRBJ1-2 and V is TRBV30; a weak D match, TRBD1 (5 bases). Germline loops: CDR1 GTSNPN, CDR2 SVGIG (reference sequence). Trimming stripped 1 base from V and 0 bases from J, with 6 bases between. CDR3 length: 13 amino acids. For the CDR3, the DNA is TGTGCCTGGAGTGAGGGGTCTAACTATGGCTACACCTTC. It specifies CAWSEGSNYGYTF.

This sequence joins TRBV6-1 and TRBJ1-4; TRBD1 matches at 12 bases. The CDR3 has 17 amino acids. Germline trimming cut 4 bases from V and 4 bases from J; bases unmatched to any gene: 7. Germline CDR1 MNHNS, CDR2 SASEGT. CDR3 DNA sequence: TGTGCCAGCAGTGTTCCGGGACAGGGGGCCCTTAATGAAAAACTGTTTTTT. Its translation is CASSVPGQGALNEKLFF.

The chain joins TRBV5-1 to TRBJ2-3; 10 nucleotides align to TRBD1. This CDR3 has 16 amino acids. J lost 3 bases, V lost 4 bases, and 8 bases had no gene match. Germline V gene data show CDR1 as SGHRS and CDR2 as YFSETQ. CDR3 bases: TGCGCCAGCAGCACGGCGGACAGGGGGACAACAGATACGCAGTATTTT. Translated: CASSTADRGTTDTQYF.

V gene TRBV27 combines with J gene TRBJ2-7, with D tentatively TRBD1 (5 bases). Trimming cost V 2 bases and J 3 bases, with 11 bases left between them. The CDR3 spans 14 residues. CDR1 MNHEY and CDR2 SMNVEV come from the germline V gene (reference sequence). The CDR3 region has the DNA TGTGCCAGCAGTTTAGGGGCTGGTGGCTACGAGCAGTACTTC. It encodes CASSLGAGGYEQYF.

As DNA, the CDR3 is TGTGCCAGCAGCCACCCGGGTGGCGAGCAGTACTTC. Its protein is CASSHPGGEQYF. The chain uses TRBV7-9 and TRBJ2-7; D gene ambiguous. Germline CDR1 and CDR2: SEHNR and FQNEAQ (reference sequence). V was pared by 5 bases and J by 6 bases, with 11 bases between. This CDR3 is 12 amino acids long.

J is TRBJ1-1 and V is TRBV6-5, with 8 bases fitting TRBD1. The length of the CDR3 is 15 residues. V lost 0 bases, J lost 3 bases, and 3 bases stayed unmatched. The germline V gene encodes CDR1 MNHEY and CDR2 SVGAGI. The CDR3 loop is CASSYSIQGDTEAFF. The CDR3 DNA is TGTGCCAGCAGTTACTCCATACAGGGGGACACTGAAGCTTTCTTT.

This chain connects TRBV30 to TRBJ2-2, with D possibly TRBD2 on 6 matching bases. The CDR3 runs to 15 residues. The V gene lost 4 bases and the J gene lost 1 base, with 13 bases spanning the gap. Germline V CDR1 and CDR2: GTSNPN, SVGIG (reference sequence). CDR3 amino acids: CAWIPGGLNTGELFF. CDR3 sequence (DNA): TGTGCCTGGATTCCCGGGGGTTTGAACACCGGGGAGCTGTTTTTT.

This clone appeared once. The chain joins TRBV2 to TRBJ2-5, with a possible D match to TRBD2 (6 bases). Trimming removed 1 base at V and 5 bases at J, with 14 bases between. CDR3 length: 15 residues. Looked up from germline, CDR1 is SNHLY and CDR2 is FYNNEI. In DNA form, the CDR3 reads TGTGCCAGCAGTGAAGAGGCGGTGGAGGGCGAGACCCAGTACTTC. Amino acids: CASSEEAVEGETQYF.